In this sample, the clone carrying this TCR beta chain turned up a few times. Its target is unknown. Other DNA sequences in the sample encode the same CDR3. Both subsets, CD45RA+ naive and CD45RA-negative memory, were split from the CD4+ cells. The data belong to a study of shared clonotypes between healthy human individuals. Sequencing used immunoSEQ multiplex PCR; TCRdb keeps in-frame clones, though not all of them. The data contain some 1.5 million clones, roughly 96% of them singletons. Study findings and constraints: Relative to memory subsets, naive subsets generally showed larger estimated richness.

The trim removed 2 bases at V and 4 bases at J, leaving 2 bases unmatched. The CDR3 is 15 residues long. CDR1 is SNHLY and CDR2 is FYNNEI in the germline V gene. This rearrangement joins TRBV2 to TRBJ2-1; 10 nucleotides align to TRBD2. The TCR sequence derives from a man aged 30 to 39 in good health. Sequencing was done on a sample of naive CD4+ T cells sorted from blood. Specified subset: CD45RA+ positively selected. CDR3 region: CASSELAGAYNEQFF. In nucleotides, the CDR3 is TGTGCCAGCAGTGAACTAGCGGGAGCTTACAATGAGCAGTTCTTC.